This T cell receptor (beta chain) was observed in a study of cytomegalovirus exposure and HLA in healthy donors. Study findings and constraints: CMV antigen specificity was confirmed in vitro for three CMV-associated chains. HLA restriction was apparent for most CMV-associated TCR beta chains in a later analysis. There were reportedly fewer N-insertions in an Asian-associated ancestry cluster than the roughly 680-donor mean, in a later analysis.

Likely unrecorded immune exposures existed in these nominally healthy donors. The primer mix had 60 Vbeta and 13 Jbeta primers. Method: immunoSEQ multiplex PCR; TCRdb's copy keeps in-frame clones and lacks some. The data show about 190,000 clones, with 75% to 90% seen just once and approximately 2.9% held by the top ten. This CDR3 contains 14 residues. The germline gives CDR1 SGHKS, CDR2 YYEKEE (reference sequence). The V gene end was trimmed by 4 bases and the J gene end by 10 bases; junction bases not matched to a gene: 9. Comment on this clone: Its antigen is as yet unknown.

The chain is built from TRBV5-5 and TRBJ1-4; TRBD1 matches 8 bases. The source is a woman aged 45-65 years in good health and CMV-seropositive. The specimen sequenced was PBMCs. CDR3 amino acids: CASSEDRVLGKLFF. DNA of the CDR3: TGTGCCAGCAGCGAGGACAGGGTATTAGGAAAACTGTTTTTT.